The present TCR beta chain was sequenced within a study of T cell responses to AZD1222 COVID-19 vaccine. Study-wide results and caveats: Unmutated variant regions are reportedly the target of nearly half of TCRs that are spike-specific. Spike-specific TCR breadth and depth were elevated following two AZD1222 doses. Donors in the cohort were predominantly white British and more often female, and clonal diversity was possibly underestimated.

V dropped 4 bases and J dropped 4 bases, with 10 bases sitting between them. Germline lookup yields CDR1 MGHDK and CDR2 SYGVNS. This CDR3 contains 13 residues. Details on this clone: Its antigen is still unknown.

Second-dose intervals near 4 or 12 weeks were combined. The assay was immunoSEQ multiplex PCR, and TCRdb's table has in-frame clones only and misses some. The table has 190,000 or so clones, 93% seen once. This clonotype originated in an adult who received the AZD1222 COVID-19 vaccine. This material consisted of peripheral blood, taken 28 days after the second AZD1222 dose. The chain couples TRBV25-1 to TRBJ1-2; weak D call: TRBD1 (5 bases). The CDR3 bases are TGTGCCAGCAGTGGAGGGGTAGTCTATGGCTACACCTTC. Encoded protein: CASSGGVVYGYTF.